A single sample gave rise to the 28 T cell receptor beta chains below, sequenced in a study of CD8 T cells in Susac syndrome. The RNA, roughly 0.5 to 1 ug, was put through reverse transcription using random hexamers. MiXCR, applied by TCRdb to the immunoSEQ multiplex PCR reads, yields one record per CDR3 protein. The data show under 200,000 distinct CDR3 sequences, with roughly 92% seen just once and roughly 0.11% held by the top ten. Sequences were obtained from CD4+ T cells from PBMCs. The receptors derive from a human donor with Susac syndrome.

The V call is TRBV6-1, the J call TRBJ2-5; D is unclear. This CDR3 spans 12 amino acids. From germline, CDR1 is MNHNS and CDR2 SASEGT. V gave up 3 bases and J gave up 2 bases, with 4 bases separating them. The CDR3 nucleotides are TGTGCCAGCAGTGAGCGGCAAGAGACCCAGTACTTC. This encodes CASSERQETQYF.

V is TRBV19 and J is TRBJ2-1, with TRBD2 identical over 14 bases. V shed 5 bases, J shed 9 bases, and the junction held 12 bases outside the gene matches. The CDR3 is made up of 17 amino acids. Looked up from germline, CDR1 is LNHDA and CDR2 is SQIVND (reference sequence). CDR3 loop: CASSSWTSGGPGGEQFF. The DNA of the CDR3 is TGTGCCAGTAGTTCCTGGACTAGCGGGGGGCCAGGGGGTGAGCAGTTCTTC.

V is TRBV20-1 and J is TRBJ2-3; possibly TRBD2 for D (5 bases). The V end was cut by 3 bases, the J end by 3 bases, with 22 bases between. The CDR3 length is 17 residues. CDR1 DFQATT and CDR2 SNEGSKA come from the germline V gene (reference sequence). This chain's CDR3 is CSASRARALAKTDTQYF. CDR3 nucleotide sequence: TGCAGTGCTAGTCGGGCCAGAGCCCTAGCTAAGACAGATACGCAGTATTTT.

This chain uses TRBV2 with TRBJ2-1, with D possibly being TRBD1 (6 bases). Germline values: CDR1 SNHLY, CDR2 FYNNEI. Trimming took 3 bases from V and 8 from J, leaving 14 bases between them. There are 14 residues in the CDR3. CDR3 DNA sequence: TGTGCCAGCAGTGATGGGGGCGCGGGCGATGAGCAGTTCTTC. Residues: CASSDGGAGDEQFF.

This clonotype was counted between two and nine times. The V and J genes are TRBV6-2 or TRBV6-3 and TRBJ2-5; 8 bases line up with TRBD2. CDR3 size: 15 residues. The V segment lost 1 base and the J segment 6 bases; nucleotides outside the gene matches: 7. Looked up from germline, CDR1 is MNHEY and CDR2 is SVGEGT. CDR3 in amino acids: CASSYYGLAGQTQYF. The CDR3 region has the DNA TGTGCCAGCAGTTACTACGGACTAGCTGGTCAGACCCAGTACTTC.

The count of this clonotype is one. The genes are TRBV5-1 and TRBJ1-1; no definite D call. This CDR3 contains 14 residues. Germline loops: CDR1 SGHRS, CDR2 YFSETQ. V lost 0 bases, J lost 1 base, and 7 bases lay in between. The CDR3 here is CASSLASGNTEAFF. DNA for the CDR3: TGCGCCAGCAGCTTGGCTTCAGGGAACACTGAAGCTTTCTTT.

The CDR3, as DNA: TGCAGTGCTAGGCGGACTAGCGGGGGGGCAGGTGAGCAGTTCTTC. It specifies CSARRTSGGAGEQFF. This rearrangement joins TRBV20-1 to TRBJ2-1, with 15 bases fitting TRBD2. Losses at the gene ends were 3 bases for V and 9 bases for J; bases not matched to a gene: 6. The CDR3 is 15 residues long. Germline V CDR1 and CDR2: DFQATT, SNEGSKA (reference sequence).

The chain links TRBV4-3 to TRBJ1-5; the D is unclear. The CDR3 totals 13 residues. Per the germline V gene, CDR1 is LGHNA and CDR2 is YSLEER. The V gene lost 0 bases and the J gene lost 6 bases, with 6 bases spanning the gap. The CDR3 region has the DNA TGCGCCAGCAGCCAAGAAGCTGGTCAGCCCCAGCATTTT. This codes for CASSQEAGQPQHF.

A remark on this clonotype: The conserved phenylalanine or tryptophan normally closing the CDR3 is absent here, so this likely arose from a read error. CDR3 loop: CASSAGLEQFL. As DNA, the CDR3 is TGTGCCAGCAGCGCAGGACTAGAGCAGTTCCTC. J is TRBJ2-1 and V is TRBV11-2; weak D call: TRBD2 (6 bases). Germline V gene lookup returns CDR1 SGHAT and CDR2 FQNNGV. The CDR3 has 11 residues. Trimming took 5 bases from V and 10 from J, leaving 9 bases between them.

The DNA for the CDR3 is TGTGCCAGTTCAGGGCCAGCTTACGAGCAGTACTTC. It specifies CASSGPAYEQYF. The V gene is TRBV5-8, the J gene TRBJ2-7; TRBD1 might be the D (5 bases). This CDR3 is 12 amino acids long. Trimming pared 8 bases from V and 4 bases from J, leaving 13 bases between. Germline CDR1 reads SGHTS; CDR2 reads YDEGEE.

In its sample, this clonotype was seen once. The chain recombines TRBV11-2 with TRBJ1-6, with D maybe TRBD1 (5 bases). V lost 3 bases and J lost 1, with 13 bases in between. There are 17 residues in the CDR3. CDR1 is SGHAT, CDR2 FQNNGV, per germline. CDR3 DNA sequence: TGTGCCAGCAGCTTTTACCCCTCAGGGTCCTATAATTCACCCCTCCACTTT. Its protein is CASSFYPSGSYNSPLHF.

J is TRBJ2-1 and V is TRBV3-1, with D possibly being TRBD1 (7 bases). CDR3 length: 15 amino acids. The germline V gene has CDR1 LGHDT and CDR2 YNNKEL (reference sequence). V was shortened by 4 bases and J by 6 bases, with 16 bases between the two germline ends. This CDR3 is CASSPQRRGANEQFF. The DNA for the CDR3 is TGTGCCAGCAGCCCCCAGCGCAGGGGGGCCAATGAGCAGTTCTTC.

The chain combines TRBV12-3 or TRBV12-4 with TRBJ2-1, with 11 positions matching TRBD2. The V gene end was trimmed by 2 bases and the J gene end by 3 bases; junction bases not matched to a gene: 0. This CDR3 has 15 residues. This CDR3 reads CASSLTSGGYNEQFF. DNA for the CDR3: TGTGCCAGCAGTTTAACTAGCGGGGGCTACAATGAGCAGTTCTTC.

This clonotype has just one count. The genes are TRBV11-1 and TRBJ2-3; TRBD1 agrees at 8 bases. This CDR3 is built from 16 residues. Trimming at V came to 5 bases and at J to 1 base, leaving 8 bases not matched to a gene. Germline CDR1 and CDR2: SGHAT and FQDESV (reference sequence). CDR3 residues: CASSPDDRGGTDTQYF. The CDR3 bases are TGTGCCAGCAGCCCAGATGACAGGGGCGGCACAGATACGCAGTATTTT.

The V gene is TRBV20-1, the J gene TRBJ1-6; 7 nucleotides align to TRBD1. The CDR3 has 14 residues. Trimming at V came to 6 bases and at J to 5 bases, leaving 7 bases not matched to a gene. The germline CDR1 and CDR2 sequences are DFQATT and SNEGSKA (reference sequence). This CDR3 is CSATGQVNNSPLHF. The CDR3 DNA reads as TGCAGTGCCACCGGACAGGTCAATAATTCACCCCTCCACTTT.

The chain is built from TRBV7-2 and TRBJ1-5; 9 nucleotides line up with TRBD1. This CDR3 contains 14 residues. CDR1 is SGHTA, CDR2 FQGNSA, per germline. V lost 8 bases, J lost 5 bases, and 7 bases stayed unmatched. CDR3 bases: TGTGCCAGCGGGGACAGGGTGGGGCATCAGCCCCAGCATTTT. Translation: CASGDRVGHQPQHF.

The chain combines TRBV11-2 with TRBJ1-2; D gene unclear. CDR1 and CDR2 (germline): SGHAT, FQNNGV. V gave up 1 base and J gave up 5 bases, with 11 bases separating them. The CDR3 is 14 residues long. The CDR3: CASSLVEEGYGYTF. The DNA of the CDR3 is TGTGCCAGCAGCTTAGTCGAGGAGGGATATGGCTACACCTTC.

This chain links TRBV5-4 with TRBJ1-2; maybe TRBD1 (6 bases). In germline, CDR1 is SGHNT, CDR2 YYREEE (reference sequence). The CDR3 is made up of 16 amino acids. Trimming cost V 4 bases and J 3 bases, with 19 bases left between them. The CDR3 DNA sequence: TGTGCCAGCAGCCCAGTCCTGCGAGGGGGAGACTATGGCTACACCTTC. It specifies CASSPVLRGGDYGYTF.

The chain uses TRBV7-9 and TRBJ1-1; TRBD1 is a possible D gene (5 bases). The CDR3 consists of 15 residues. The germline V gene encodes CDR1 SEHNR and CDR2 FQNEAQ (reference sequence). V gave up 5 bases and J gave up 4 bases, with 17 bases separating them. CDR3: CASSDDYFGGTEAFF. DNA for the CDR3: TGTGCCAGCAGCGACGACTACTTTGGGGGCACTGAAGCTTTCTTT.

The chain couples TRBV20-1 to TRBJ2-3, with 10 bases aligning to TRBD2. With 5 bases clipped from V and 2 bases from J, the junction kept 4 bases outside the gene matches. Germline V lookup: CDR1 DFQATT, CDR2 SNEGSKA (reference sequence). The CDR3 loop spans 14 amino acids. CDR3 coding DNA: TGCAGTGCTGCTGGACTAGCGGCCACAGATACGCAGTATTTT. It codes for CSAAGLAATDTQYF.

The chain links TRBV20-1 to TRBJ2-2; possible D gene TRBD1, 5 bases. The length of the CDR3 is 14 residues. Trimming cost V 1 base and J 1 base, with 7 bases left between them. Germline values: CDR1 DFQATT, CDR2 SNEGSKA (reference sequence). The CDR3 reads CSARAQGNTGELFF. CDR3 nucleotide sequence: TGCAGTGCTAGAGCTCAGGGGAACACCGGGGAGCTGTTTTTT.

The sample holds one count of this clonotype. The chain has TRBV5-1 and TRBJ1-2, with D hard to call. Germline CDR1 SGHRS, CDR2 YFSETQ. V shed 1 base and J shed 7 bases, with 11 bases lying between them. The CDR3 has 13 residues. CDR3 loop: CASSLTGSGGYTF. For the CDR3, the DNA is TGCGCCAGCAGCTTGACTGGGTCTGGTGGCTACACCTTC. The whole variable domain, remainder taken from reference TRBV5-1 and TRBJ1-2, is KAGVTQTPRYLIKTRGQQVTLSCSPISGHRSVSWYQQTPGQGLQFLFEYFSETQRNKGNFPGRFSGRQFSNSRSEMNVSTLELGDSALYLCASSLTGSGGYTFGSGTRLTVV.

The chain carries TRBV20-1 and TRBJ1-1; 7 bases match TRBD1. Trimming took 6 bases from V and 10 from J; bases not matched to a gene: 5. The germline V gene has CDR1 DFQATT and CDR2 SNEGSKA (reference sequence). The CDR3 loop spans 10 amino acids. The CDR3 spells CSANRGGAFF. CDR3 coding DNA: TGCAGTGCCAACAGGGGTGGAGCTTTCTTT.

The chain links TRBV24-1 to TRBJ2-1; 7 bases are a match to TRBD1. This CDR3 is built from 15 residues. Germline CDR1 is KGHDR and CDR2 is SFDVKD. J gave up 8 bases and V 0 bases, and 6 bases lay outside the gene matches. The CDR3 sequence is CATSDLQGGLYEQFF. CDR3 sequence (DNA): TGTGCCACCAGTGATTTGCAAGGGGGCCTCTATGAGCAGTTCTTC.

This sequence joins TRBV5-6 and TRBJ1-1; D possibly corresponds to TRBD1 (5 bases). The V and J ends lost 4 bases and 5 bases respectively, with 18 bases between them. Germline lookup yields CDR1 SGHDT and CDR2 YYEEEE. The CDR3 covers 15 residues. The CDR3 DNA reads as TGTGCCAGCAGCCCCACGGCTTCGGGGCGAACTGAAGCTTTCTTT. It is translated as CASSPTASGRTEAFF.

V gene TRBV5-4 combines with J gene TRBJ2-2; D remains unclear. Germline CDR1 reads SGHNT; CDR2 reads YYREEE (reference sequence). This CDR3 has 13 amino acids. Between the trimmed V and J ends, which lost 6 bases and 3 bases, there was a span of 9 bases. CDR3 sequence: CASMRQDTGELFF. The CDR3 DNA reads as TGTGCCAGCATGAGGCAAGACACCGGGGAGCTGTTTTTT. Supplemented by reference TRBV5-4 and TRBJ2-2, the full variable domain reads ETGVTQSPTHLIKTRGQQVTLRCSSQSGHNTVSWYQQALGQGPQFIFQYYREEENGRGNFPPRFSGLQFPNYSSELNVNALELDDSALYLCASMRQDTGELFFGEGSRLTVL.

Regarding this clonotype: One end of the junction varies from germline; a read error may be responsible. V gene TRBV12-3 or TRBV12-4 combines with J gene TRBJ2-3, with 10 bases lining up with TRBD2. The CDR3 runs 13 residues. The CDR3, as DNA: TGTGCCAGCAGTTTCAAAGTACTAGCGGGGCGTTTTTTT. Translating it yields CASSFKVLAGRFF.

The rearrangement links TRBV12-3 or TRBV12-4 to TRBJ1-1, with TRBD1 matching 9 bases. V shed 1 base, J shed 2 bases, and the junction held 5 bases outside the gene matches. This CDR3 has 16 amino acids. CDR3 DNA: TGTGCCAGCAGTTTAGGGAGGGGACAGGGAAACACTGAAGCTTTCTTT. It yields the protein CASSLGRGQGNTEAFF.